These T cell receptor beta chains were read from a single sample in a study of identical twins. TCRdb analysed the 5' RACE reads with MiXCR anew, one entry per CDR3 protein. The sample shows some 230,000 distinct CDR3 sequences, over 5.5% of them seen only once. This same sample was also taken into another study, of T cells expressing NK-cell markers.

Material: CD8+ T cells sorted from blood. The source of these receptors is a woman aged 18 to 35 in good health. Both conserved end residues are part of each CDR3. D genes are given only for firm matches. Rows may omit the clone size; those that give it use once, few, many or a size class.

TGCAGCGTTGAAGGGCCGTGGGGTTACGAGCAGTACTTC	CSVEGPWGYEQYF	TRBV29-1	TRBJ2-7	many	NA
TGTGCCAGCCAGCGGGGGGGCTACGAGCAGTACTTC	CASQRGGYEQYF	TRBV3-1	TRBJ2-7	NA	TRBD2
TGTGCCAGCTCTCCAAGACTAGCGGGAGAAACCGGGGAGCTGTTTTTT	CASSPRLAGETGELFF	TRBV12-3/TRBV12-4	TRBJ2-2	many	TRBD2
TGCGCCAGCAGCCCCCTGGGGGCGGACACCGGGGAGCTGTTTTTT	CASSPLGADTGELFF	TRBV5-1	TRBJ2-2	few	NA
TGCAGTGCTAGCCCCGGACTAGCGGGGGGTTCCTACGAGCAGTACTTC	CSASPGLAGGSYEQYF	TRBV20-1	TRBJ2-7	NA	TRBD2
TGTGCCAGCAGTTCCGGGACAGGTTTCAATGAGCAGTTCTTC	CASSSGTGFNEQFF	TRBV12-3/TRBV12-4	TRBJ2-1	few	TRBD1
TGTGCCAGCAGTGAATGGGGAGCGGGAGGGAGGAACCAAGAGACCCAGTACTTC	CASSEWGAGGRNQETQYF	TRBV6-1	TRBJ2-5	NA	TRBD2
TGCGCCAGCAGCTTGGATAACGTCATCAGAGAGACCCAGTACTTC	CASSLDNVIRETQYF	TRBV5-1	TRBJ2-5	many	NA
TGTGCCACCAGCAGAGAGACAGGGTGGCAGCCCCAGCATTTT	CATSRETGWQPQHF	TRBV15	TRBJ1-5	few	TRBD1
TGTGCCAGCTCGGTGGGGATTGAAGCTTTCTTT	CASSVGIEAFF	TRBV3-1	TRBJ1-1	many	NA
TGTGCCAGCAGCAATAGCGGAGGCGGCGCTGAGCAGTTCTTC	CASSNSGGGAEQFF	TRBV9	TRBJ2-1	many	NA
TGTGCCAGCTCATCCGAGGGGGAATGGGAGACCCAGTACTTC	CASSSEGEWETQYF	TRBV18	TRBJ2-5	many	NA
TGTGCCAGCAGCTTCTCTAGCGGTTCCTCCTACGAGCAGTACTTC	CASSFSSGSSYEQYF	TRBV11-2	TRBJ2-7	many	TRBD2
TGTGCCAGCGTTTACACCTACGAGCAGTACTTC	CASVYTYEQYF	TRBV2	TRBJ2-7	NA	NA
TGTGCCAGCAGTGAATCGGGGGTATCCTCCTACGAGCAGTACTTC	CASSESGVSSYEQYF	TRBV2	TRBJ2-7	NA	NA
TGCGCCAGCAGCCCCGGGGTGGGGGGCTACGAGCAGTACTTC	CASSPGVGGYEQYF	TRBV5-1	TRBJ2-7	few	NA
TGCAGCGCTGATTCCGGGTCCACTGAAGCTTTCTTT	CSADSGSTEAFF	TRBV29-1	TRBJ1-1	many	NA